Presented here are 13 T cell receptor beta chains from one specimen sequenced in a study of blood T cell repertoires in COVID-19. Assay: immunoSEQ multiplex PCR; the TCRdb copy retains only in-frame clones and omits some. The table lists roughly 150,000 clones, less than 85% of them singletons. Input material: peripheral blood. The receptors stem from a woman aged 55-70 years with COVID-19, enrolled during active disease.

The chain recombines TRBV7-9 with TRBJ1-1; no firm D call. CDR3 size: 15 residues. Trimming took off 1 base at V and 0 bases at J, with 9 bases between the two ends. In germline, CDR1 is SEHNR, CDR2 FQNEAQ (reference sequence). CDR3 sequence reads: CASSLGVLVNTEAFF. The CDR3 nucleotides are TGTGCCAGCAGCTTAGGAGTCTTGGTGAACACTGAAGCTTTCTTT.

The chain has TRBV5-1 and TRBJ2-1; D is perhaps TRBD2 (7 bases). The V and J ends lost 4 bases and 5 bases respectively, with 19 bases between them. CDR1 and CDR2 from the germline V gene are SGHRS and YFSETQ. This CDR3 spans 16 amino acids. This CDR3 reads CASSQGRAGRNNEQFF. DNA for the CDR3: TGCGCCAGCAGCCAGGGGAGGGCAGGGCGAAACAATGAGCAGTTCTTC.

The CDR3 loop reads CASSPPPTGLFSPRTDTQYF. CDR3 sequence (DNA): TGTGCCAGCAGCCCTCCCCCGACAGGGTTGTTCTCTCCGAGGACAGATACGCAGTATTTT. This chain links TRBV3-1 (or the pseudogene TRBV3-2) with TRBJ2-3; 7 positions match TRBD1. The CDR3 has 20 amino acids. Per the germline V gene, CDR1 is LGHDT and CDR2 is YNNKEL (reference sequence). The V segment lost 4 bases and the J segment 3 bases; nucleotides outside the gene matches: 22.

The genes are TRBV5-1 and TRBJ2-3, with 7 bases lining up with TRBD2. This CDR3 region has 15 residues. The germline V gene has CDR1 SGHRS and CDR2 YFSETQ. V shed 1 base and J 2 bases; nucleotides not matched to a gene: 4. CDR3 sequence reads: CASSLRAGNTDTQYF. The CDR3 DNA follows: TGCGCCAGCAGCTTGAGAGCGGGGAACACAGATACGCAGTATTTT. Together with reference TRBV5-1 and TRBJ2-3, the CDR3 gives the full variable domain: KAGVTQTPRYLIKTRGQQVTLSCSPISGHRSVSWYQQTPGQGLQFLFEYFSETQRNKGNFPGRFSGRQFSNSRSEMNVSTLELGDSALYLCASSLRAGNTDTQYFGPGTRLTVL.

Turning to this clone: Other DNA sequences of this sample code for an identical CDR3. This chain links TRBV5-1 with TRBJ1-1, with 7 bases matching TRBD1. Germline V lookup: CDR1 SGHRS, CDR2 YFSETQ. V shed 1 base and J 1 base; nucleotides not matched to a gene: 1. The CDR3 length is 14 residues. The CDR3 is CASSLRQGNTEAFF. CDR3 nucleotides: TGCGCCAGCAGCTTGCGACAGGGGAACACTGAAGCTTTCTTT.

V gene TRBV5-4 combines with J gene TRBJ2-1, with 9 bases identical to TRBD2. The CDR3 spans 14 residues. Trimming took 7 bases from V and 6 from J; bases not matched to a gene: 8. Germline V CDR1 and CDR2: SGHNT, YYREEE (reference sequence). DNA of the CDR3: TGTGCCAGCGGGGCGGGACTAGCTGTCAATGAGCAGTTCTTC. Translation gives CASGAGLAVNEQFF. Supplemented by reference TRBV5-4 and TRBJ2-1, the full variable domain reads ETGVTQSPTHLIKTRGQQVTLRCSSQSGHNTVSWYQQALGQGPQFIFQYYREEENGRGNFPPRFSGLQFPNYSSELNVNALELDDSALYLCASGAGLAVNEQFFGPGTRLTVL.

In this sample, this clone turned up many times. The V gene is TRBV12-3 or TRBV12-4, the J gene TRBJ1-5; D perhaps matches TRBD1 (5 bases). This CDR3 has 12 amino acids. V lost 6 bases to trimming and J lost 7 bases, with 10 bases between them. CDR3 in amino acids: CASSPTVQPQHF. The DNA for the CDR3 is TGTGCCAGCAGCCCGACAGTACAGCCCCAGCATTTT.

This clone has a handful of counts. The CDR3 sequence: CASSPRRRQGTNQPQHF. The CDR3 DNA reads TGTGCCAGCAGTCCACGACGTAGACAGGGGACCAATCAGCCCCAGCATTTT. V and J are TRBV28 and TRBJ1-5; the match to TRBD1 covers 8 bases. The CDR3 covers 17 residues. The J segment lost 3 bases and the V segment lost 5 bases, leaving 12 bases of the junction unmatched. Per the germline V gene, CDR1 is MDHEN and CDR2 is SYDVKM.

CDR3 sequence reads: CSARVGGYGYTF. The CDR3 DNA sequence: TGCAGCGCCCGGGTGGGGGGGTATGGCTACACCTTC. V is TRBV29-1 and J is TRBJ1-2; TRBD1 is a possible D gene (5 bases). Deletions cut 7 bases from V and 5 bases from J, with 14 bases between. This CDR3 is built from 12 residues. CDR1 SQVTM and CDR2 ANQGSEA come from the germline V gene.

The V gene is TRBV4-1, the J gene TRBJ1-5; 8 nucleotides match TRBD1. Germline V gives CDR1 MGHRA, CDR2 YSYEKL. The CDR3 has 15 amino acids. V dropped 3 bases and J dropped 7; count of bases not matched to a gene: 8. The CDR3 spells CASSQTDRGLQPQHF. The DNA of the CDR3 is TGCGCCAGCAGCCAGACAGACAGGGGATTGCAGCCCCAGCATTTT.

The count of this clone is one. V is TRBV7-2 and J is TRBJ1-2; D perhaps matches TRBD1 (5 bases). This CDR3 has 17 residues. Germline lookup yields CDR1 SGHTA and CDR2 FQGNSA. Trimming pared 5 bases from V and 8 bases from J, leaving 27 bases between. CDR3 amino acids: CASSHTGGQGGVKGYTF. The CDR3 bases are TGTGCCAGCAGCCACACTGGGGGTCAGGGCGGGGTGAAAGGCTACACCTTC.

V is TRBV11-1 and J is TRBJ1-1; tentatively, D is TRBD1 (6 bases). Trimming took 0 bases from V and 6 from J, leaving 14 bases between them. Germline V gene sequence: CDR1 SGHAT, CDR2 FQDESV (reference sequence). The CDR3 extends over 15 amino acids. CDR3 sequence: CASSLAGWQGPEAFF. In DNA, the CDR3 is TGTGCCAGCAGCTTAGCAGGTTGGCAGGGGCCTGAAGCTTTCTTT.

The chain links TRBV5-5 to TRBJ1-2; perhaps TRBD1 as D (5 bases). V was shortened by 0 bases and J by 5 bases, with 14 bases between the two germline ends. The CDR3 totals 15 residues. CDR1 is SGHKS and CDR2 is YYEKEE in the germline V gene (reference sequence). This CDR3 reads CASSLAQGLQYGYTF. DNA of the CDR3: TGTGCCAGCAGCTTGGCCCAGGGTCTTCAATATGGCTACACCTTC.